This paragraph reports one T cell receptor beta chain. The repertoire was sequenced with immunoSEQ multiplex PCR; TCRdb's copy has only in-frame clones and lacks some. This table holds roughly 250,000 clones, around 89% found once. Separate from the roughly 720-subject first cohort was the 120-subject validation cohort, to which the donors belonged. The sample belongs to a study of cytomegalovirus exposure and HLA in healthy donors. Germline V gene lookup returns CDR1 SEHNR and CDR2 FQNEAQ (reference sequence). Trimming took 3 bases from V and 8 from J, leaving 17 bases between them. CDR3 size: 15 residues.

Material: PBMCs. The genes are TRBV7-9 and TRBJ2-1, with TRBD2 as a possible D gene (7 bases). This sequence was found in a woman younger than 30 in good health and CMV-seronegative. In DNA, the CDR3 is TGTGCCAGCAGCTTTGGGGGGGCCGTAGGCGATGAGCAGTTCTTC. It translates to CASSFGGAVGDEQFF. Using reference TRBV7-9 and TRBJ2-1 for the parts outside the CDR3, the full variable domain is DTGVSQNPRHKITKRGQNVTFRCDPISEHNRLYWYRQTLGQGPEFLTYFQNEAQLEKSRLLSDRFSAERPKGSFSTLEIQRTEQGDSAMYLCASSFGGAVGDEQFFGPGTRLTVL.